One and the same sample provided the 30 T cell receptor beta chains below, sequenced in a study of cytomegalovirus exposure and HLA in healthy donors. Vbeta (60) and Jbeta (13) primers were used in the PCR. Produced via immunoSEQ multiplex PCR; TCRdb's table is partial and in-frame only. The sample yields approximately 150,000 clones, 72% seen once. Sequencing was performed on PBMCs. The receptors were gathered from a man aged 35 to 55 in good health and CMV-seronegative.

This clone was seen a handful of times. Here the CDR3 DNA reads TGTGCCAGTAGTTACACTAGCGGGAGGGCCAATGAGCAGTTCTTC. This sequence encodes CASSYTSGRANEQFF. V is TRBV19 and J is TRBJ2-1; 13 nucleotides align to TRBD2. The CDR3 contains 15 residues. J gave up 6 bases and V 5 bases, and 4 bases lay outside the gene matches. Per the germline V gene, CDR1 is LNHDA and CDR2 is SQIVND (reference sequence).

V is TRBV23-1 and J is TRBJ2-5; 12 bases map to TRBD2. TRBV23-1 qualifies as an ORF whose function is uncertain. V trimming: 0 bases; J trimming: 3 bases; junction bases outside the gene matches: 5. This CDR3 is 17 amino acids long. The CDR3 sequence is CASSQSVTSGGEETQYF. DNA for the CDR3: TGCGCCAGCAGTCAATCGGTGACTAGCGGGGGAGAAGAGACCCAGTACTTC.

The chain couples TRBV6-5 to TRBJ1-1, with 7 bases lining up with TRBD1. Looked up from germline, CDR1 is MNHEY and CDR2 is SVGAGI. This CDR3 is built from 13 residues. Losses at the gene ends were 8 bases for V and 4 bases for J; bases not matched to a gene: 7. The CDR3 coding sequence is TGTGCCAGCTACAGGGGTGGGAGCACTGAAGCTTTCTTT. It translates to CASYRGGSTEAFF.

This clone has a handful of counts. The gene calls are TRBV6-6 and TRBJ2-7, with D uncertain. Trimming stripped 5 bases from V and 5 bases from J, with 10 bases between. This CDR3 is built from 12 residues. Looked up from germline, CDR1 is MNHNY and CDR2 is SVGAGI (reference sequence). The CDR3 coding sequence is TGTGCCAGCAGTCCGACGAGCGACGAGCAGTACTTC. Protein sequence: CASSPTSDEQYF.

The rearrangement uses TRBV5-4 and TRBJ2-3; 9 bases are shared with TRBD2. Unmatched junction bases numbered 8, after V lost 4 bases and J lost 2 bases. There are 16 residues in the CDR3. CDR1 and CDR2 (germline): SGHNT, YYREEE (reference sequence). CDR3 protein: CASSHSLAGFTDTQYF. CDR3 bases: TGTGCCAGCAGCCACTCGCTAGCGGGGTTCACAGATACGCAGTATTTT.

CDR3 in DNA: TGTGCCAGCAGTTTGCCAGAGGGAGCATCACACAATGAGCAGTTCTTC. Protein: CASSLPEGASHNEQFF. The rearrangement joins TRBV28 to TRBJ2-1; TRBD2 is a possible D gene (5 bases). CDR1 MDHEN and CDR2 SYDVKM come from the germline V gene. The length of the CDR3 is 16 residues. Trimming removed 3 bases from V and 5 bases from J, with 17 bases in between.

This clone showed up just once. The chain combines TRBV11-2 with TRBJ1-2; D not resolved. CDR1 is SGHAT, CDR2 FQNNGV, per germline. This CDR3 has 14 amino acids. V was trimmed by 0 bases and J by 1 base, leaving 6 bases between them. CDR3 in amino acids: CASSLDRVNYGYTF. DNA for the CDR3: TGTGCCAGCAGCTTAGATCGAGTTAACTATGGCTACACCTTC.

The V call is TRBV19, the J call TRBJ2-2; D perhaps matches TRBD2 (6 bases). The CDR3 is made up of 15 amino acids. V was pared by 7 bases and J by 5 bases, with 17 bases between. CDR1 and CDR2 (germline): LNHDA, SQIVND (reference sequence). The CDR3 bases are TGTGCCAGTACCTCATCCGGGCGGGGAACCGGGGAGCTGTTTTTT. Protein: CASTSSGRGTGELFF.

The J gene is TRBJ1-1, the V gene TRBV19; D remains unclear. Trimming left V 5 bases short and J 4 bases short, with 14 bases between. Germline CDR1 and CDR2: LNHDA and SQIVND (reference sequence). The CDR3 totals 14 residues. The CDR3 sequence is CASSPRLEGTEAFF. DNA of the CDR3: TGTGCCAGTAGTCCCCGATTGGAGGGCACTGAAGCTTTCTTT.

The chain uses TRBV7-3 and TRBJ2-1; 10 positions agree with TRBD2. Trimming took 4 bases from V and 4 from J; bases not matched to a gene: 1. CDR1 SGHTA and CDR2 FQGTGA come from the germline V gene. The CDR3 has 14 residues. Written as DNA, the CDR3 is TGTGCCAGCAGCTCGGGACTAGCGTACAATGAGCAGTTCTTC. Protein sequence: CASSSGLAYNEQFF.

The rearrangement joins TRBV10-3 to TRBJ2-1; 7 nucleotides agree with TRBD2. The ends lost 4 bases at V and 11 bases at J; junction bases unmatched: 11. The germline CDR1 and CDR2 sequences are ENHRY and SYGVKD. The CDR3 consists of 14 residues. The CDR3, as DNA: TGTGCCATCAGTGGGGGGGGGTGGGGGAGGCAGCAGTTCTTC. This translates into CAISGGGWGRQQFF.

The gene calls are TRBV9 and TRBJ2-5; perhaps TRBD2 as D (5 bases). Germline CDR1 SGDLS, CDR2 YYNGEE. V shed 2 bases and J shed 5 bases, with 22 bases lying between them. The CDR3 spans 17 residues. The CDR3 DNA reads TGTGCCAGCAGCGTGAGGGTAGCAGCCCGTTGGCCGGAGACCCAGTACTTC. It codes for CASSVRVAARWPETQYF.

This clone occurred a few times. The V gene is TRBV14, the J gene TRBJ1-2, with D maybe TRBD1 (5 bases). CDR1 is SGHDN, CDR2 FVKESK, per germline. Trimming shortened V by 4 bases and J by 0 bases, and 12 bases separated the two germline ends. This CDR3 is built from 15 residues. DNA for the CDR3: TGTGCCAGCAGCCCACAGGTTAGGGCTAACTATGGCTACACCTTC. It translates to CASSPQVRANYGYTF.

Note on this clone: Different DNA sequences within this sample yield the same CDR3. The chain carries TRBV19 and TRBJ1-2; maybe TRBD1 (6 bases). Germline V gene lookup returns CDR1 LNHDA and CDR2 SQIVND (reference sequence). The V end was cut by 5 bases, the J end by 2 bases, with 12 bases between. CDR3 length: 14 amino acids. In DNA form, the CDR3 reads TGTGCCAGTAGTCTCCGGACAGCGAACTATGGCTACACCTTC. Translation gives CASSLRTANYGYTF.

This chain joins TRBV5-6 and TRBJ2-1; 7 bases align to TRBD1. The CDR3 totals 13 residues. From germline, CDR1 is SGHDT and CDR2 YYEEEE. Trimming removed 2 bases from V and 12 bases from J; junction bases left unmatched: 8. The CDR3 bases are TGTGCCAGCAGCTTTGAGGGGGCTGGCGGGCAGTTCTTC. Translation: CASSFEGAGGQFF.

The J gene is TRBJ2-7, the V gene TRBV7-6, with D possibly being TRBD1 (6 bases). Trimming left V 1 base short and J 0 bases short, with 10 bases between. Germline values: CDR1 SGHVS, CDR2 FNYEAQ. This CDR3 has 15 residues. The DNA for the CDR3 is TGTGCCAGCAGCTTAGATGTGGGGGCCTCCTACGAGCAGTACTTC. This sequence encodes CASSLDVGASYEQYF.

V is TRBV23-1 and J is TRBJ2-5; a possible D gene is TRBD2 (6 bases). TRBV23-1 is assigned to the ORF class and has an uncertain function. The CDR3 loop spans 12 amino acids. Trimming pared 3 bases from V and 7 bases from J, leaving 9 bases between. The CDR3 nucleotides are TGCGCCAGCAGTCATAAGGGAGGGACCCAGTACTTC. Translating gives CASSHKGGTQYF.

The CDR3 protein is CASSGNGQTQYF. DNA of the CDR3: TGTGCCAGCAGCGGCAATGGGCAGACGCAGTATTTT. This chain joins TRBV9 and TRBJ2-3; no clear D gene. V was shortened by 3 bases and J by 9 bases, with 11 bases between the two germline ends. CDR1 is SGDLS, CDR2 YYNGEE, per germline. The CDR3 contains 12 residues.

The rearrangement uses TRBV6-1 and TRBJ1-2; D is possibly TRBD1 (5 bases). The CDR3 has 14 amino acids. V was shortened by 4 bases and J by 7 bases, with 16 bases between the two germline ends. Germline CDR1 is MNHNS and CDR2 is SASEGT. CDR3 amino acids: CASSGGAPARGYTF. The CDR3 DNA reads as TGTGCCAGCAGTGGCGGGGCTCCTGCTCGTGGCTACACCTTC.

This clone was found a few times. The chain carries TRBV4-1 and TRBJ2-5; D call uncertain. V lost 2 bases and J lost 10, with 14 bases in between. The CDR3 runs 13 residues. The germline CDR1 and CDR2 sequences are MGHRA and YSYEKL. The CDR3 protein is CASSQLAPTIQYF. DNA of the CDR3: TGCGCCAGCAGCCAACTCGCCCCCACAATCCAGTACTTC.

This chain uses TRBV28 with TRBJ1-1; 7 bases fit TRBD1. Germline CDR1 MDHEN, CDR2 SYDVKM. Trimming removed 1 base from V and 10 bases from J; junction bases left unmatched: 3. This CDR3 is 12 amino acids long. In nucleotides, the CDR3 is TGTGCCAGCAGTTTATATCGGGACAGAGCTTTCTTT. Protein: CASSLYRDRAFF.

In this sample, this clone turned up a few times. V is TRBV9 and J is TRBJ2-1, with 7 bases identical to TRBD1. CDR1 is SGDLS and CDR2 is YYNGEE in the germline V gene. Trimming removed 3 bases from V and 4 bases from J; junction bases left unmatched: 7. This CDR3 has 15 residues. The CDR3 DNA is TGTGCCAGCAGCGCTACAGGGGATGATTACAATGAGCAGTTCTTC. Its translation: CASSATGDDYNEQFF.

The chain joins TRBV28 to TRBJ2-7; 7 bases line up with TRBD2. This CDR3 is 14 amino acids long. V was clipped by 5 bases and J by 4 bases; unmatched bases: 8. Germline V lookup: CDR1 MDHEN, CDR2 SYDVKM. CDR3 sequence: CASSQGREAYEQYF. In DNA form, the CDR3 reads TGTGCCAGCAGTCAAGGACGGGAGGCGTACGAGCAGTACTTC.

The chain is built from TRBV2 and TRBJ2-1, with 9 bases that match TRBD1. Trimming took 11 bases from V and 7 from J; bases not matched to a gene: 15. Germline CDR1 SNHLY, CDR2 FYNNEI. The CDR3 covers 15 residues. The CDR3 protein is CAGDYGTGFWNEQFF. As DNA, the CDR3 is TGTGCCGGCGATTATGGGACAGGGTTTTGGAATGAGCAGTTCTTC.

The V gene is TRBV27, the J gene TRBJ2-5, with 8 bases matching TRBD2. The closer fit of TRBJ2-7 to the DNA end suggests the J call may be wrong. This CDR3 is built from 15 residues. CDR1 MNHEY and CDR2 SMNVEV come from the germline V gene (reference sequence). The chain's CDR3 is CASSFAGGGSYEQYF. The CDR3 region has the DNA TGTGCCAGCAGTTTTGCGGGGGGCGGATCCTACGAGCAGTACTTC.

The gene calls are TRBV6-1 and TRBJ2-7; TRBD1 agrees at 7 bases. The CDR3 is made up of 13 amino acids. Germline lookup yields CDR1 MNHNS and CDR2 SASEGT. The V gene end was trimmed by 6 bases and the J gene end by 4 bases; junction bases not matched to a gene: 6. The CDR3 nucleotides read TGTGCCAGCAGCGACCCGGACAGGTACGAGCAGTACTTC. Its translation: CASSDPDRYEQYF.

The CDR3 is CSVVGTGVSGNTIYF. CDR3 coding DNA: TGCAGCGTTGTGGGGACAGGAGTATCGGGAAACACCATATATTTT. This sequence joins TRBV29-1 and TRBJ1-3, with 8 bases identical to TRBD1. The CDR3 loop spans 15 amino acids. After removal of 4 bases from V and 4 bases from J, the junction contained 9 bases not matched to a gene. Germline-derived CDR1 and CDR2 are SQVTM and ANQGSEA.

The DNA for the CDR3 is TGCGCCAGCAGCGCCACCGGGACACCGAGCTCCTACGAGCAGTACTTC. It is translated as CASSATGTPSSYEQYF. The chain links TRBV5-1 to TRBJ2-7, with TRBD1 as a possible D gene (6 bases). V lost 4 bases and J lost 0, with 17 bases in between. Germline loops: CDR1 SGHRS, CDR2 YFSETQ. The CDR3 covers 16 residues.

On this clone itself: The same CDR3 is also encoded by other DNA sequences in this sample. This chain links TRBV19 with TRBJ1-5; 9 positions agree with TRBD1. J gave up 7 bases and V 5 bases, and 6 bases lay outside the gene matches. CDR1 is LNHDA and CDR2 is SQIVND in the germline V gene (reference sequence). The CDR3 is made up of 14 amino acids. CDR3 DNA: TGTGCCAGTAGTCTCTCGGACAGGGGACAGCCCCAGCATTTT. Its translation: CASSLSDRGQPQHF.

The chain recombines TRBV7-6 with TRBJ2-1, with TRBD1 matching 9 bases. The CDR3 length is 15 residues. Germline CDR1 and CDR2: SGHVS and FNYEAQ. Unmatched junction bases numbered 8, after V lost 2 bases and J lost 9 bases. CDR3 nucleotides: TGTGCCAGCAGCTTAACAGGGGGCAAGATGGGTGAGCAGTTCTTC. It yields the protein CASSLTGGKMGEQFF.